The TCR beta chain described here comes from a study of brain T cells in children with intractable seizures. The germline gives CDR1 LNHDA, CDR2 SQIVND (reference sequence). This CDR3 has 14 amino acids. Trimming shortened V by 4 bases and J by 8 bases, and 12 bases separated the two germline ends. Time point reported: blood from clinic visit 5 months post-surgery; TSC patient then seizure free. At least one anti-epileptic drug was given before surgery. Data came from immunoSEQ multiplex PCR; TCRdb stores just in-frame clones and leaves some out. The data hold about 340,000 clones, with 93% observed a single time.

The clonotype was recovered from a boy in the first two years of life with tuberous sclerosis and intractable seizures. The chain carries TRBV19 and TRBJ1-6; D ambiguous. Sequenced here: peripheral blood, sampled about 5 months after surgery. DNA of the CDR3: TGTGCCAGTAGTACTGCACCGGAGCATTCACCCCTCCACTTT. The encoded protein is CASSTAPEHSPLHF.